This T cell receptor (beta chain) was sequenced during a study of T-cell memory formation after mild COVID-19. This clonotype was seen a handful of times. In TCRdb, the 5' RACE reads were re-called with MiXCR into one record per CDR3 protein. The table has about 400,000 distinct CDR3 sequences, roughly 15% seen once. Per the germline V gene, CDR1 is MDHEN and CDR2 is SYDVKM. V was shortened by 11 bases and J by 5 bases, with 15 bases between the two germline ends. The CDR3 totals 12 residues. Sequenced input: PBMCs or a T cell subset sorted from them (not recorded which). This receptor was taken from a man younger than 30 who had mild COVID-19 (a few samples of this study predate the infection). Cell type and time point are not known. V is TRBV28 and J is TRBJ2-5, with D perhaps TRBD2 (6 bases). The CDR3: CASTEGTETQYF. The CDR3 nucleotides read TGTGCCTCGACGGAGGGAACCGAGACCCAGTACTTC.